This TCR beta chain was sequenced for a study of cytomegalovirus exposure and HLA in healthy donors. Primers: 60 Vbeta forward and 13 Jbeta reverse. Produced via immunoSEQ multiplex PCR; TCRdb's table is partial and in-frame only. Here the sample table reports 40,000 or so clones. About this clone itself: Its antigen is not known.

Germline V gives CDR1 SGHNT, CDR2 YYREEE (reference sequence). V lost 5 bases, J lost 8 bases, and 10 bases stayed unmatched. The CDR3 extends over 14 amino acids. Findings and caveats of the study: Most subjects' HLA-A and HLA-B alleles were reportedly predicted from TCR beta sequences. A later analysis linked a missense variant in DCLRE1C to the trimming of TCR beta V and J genes. The authors excluded some V segments, including TRBV6-2 and TRBV6-3, as indistinguishable.

Sequencing input: PBMCs. The chain joins TRBV5-4 to TRBJ2-1, with 7 nucleotides matching TRBD1. This receptor was identified in a male donor in good health and CMV-seronegative. Here the CDR3 DNA reads TGTGCCAGCAGTCGACAGGGTAGTTCTGATGAGCAGTTCTTC. Its translation: CASSRQGSSDEQFF.